This T cell receptor beta chain emerged from a study of cytomegalovirus exposure and HLA in healthy donors. Study-level background: The 130 or so validation repertoires, a later analysis reported, used the same platform as the approximately 650 first-cohort repertoires.

The germline V gene encodes CDR1 SGHRS and CDR2 YFSETQ. This CDR3 spans 13 amino acids. The V gene end was trimmed by 4 bases and the J gene end by 7 bases; junction bases not matched to a gene: 8. The validation cohort, a group of over a hundred subjects, included the donors and was separate from the roughly 600-subject first cohort. Profiling relied on immunoSEQ multiplex PCR, and the TCRdb table lists in-frame clones only, not all of them. The sample shows 280,000 or so clones, 70% to 90% of them seen only once. This clone was picked up one time. J is TRBJ2-7 and V is TRBV5-1; 7 bases map to TRBD1. The sequencing input was PBMCs. The TCR was taken from a woman aged 18-29 years in good health and CMV-seronegative. The CDR3 bases are TGCGCCAGCAGCATCGGGACAGTGCGGGAGCAGTACTTC. Its translation: CASSIGTVREQYF.